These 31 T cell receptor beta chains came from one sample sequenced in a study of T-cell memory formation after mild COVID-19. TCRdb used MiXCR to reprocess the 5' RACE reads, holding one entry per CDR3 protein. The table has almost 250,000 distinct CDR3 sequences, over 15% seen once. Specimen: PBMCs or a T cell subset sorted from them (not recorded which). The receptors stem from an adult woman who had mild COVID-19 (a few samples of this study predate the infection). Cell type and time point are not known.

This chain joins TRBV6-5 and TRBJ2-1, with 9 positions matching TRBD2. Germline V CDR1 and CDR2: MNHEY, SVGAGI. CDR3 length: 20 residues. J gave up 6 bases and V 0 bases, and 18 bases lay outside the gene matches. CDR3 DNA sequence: TGTGCCAGCAGTTACTCTGGCTTGGGCGGGAGGGGCGCTGTTGGCAATGAGCAGTTCTTC. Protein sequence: CASSYSGLGGRGAVGNEQFF.

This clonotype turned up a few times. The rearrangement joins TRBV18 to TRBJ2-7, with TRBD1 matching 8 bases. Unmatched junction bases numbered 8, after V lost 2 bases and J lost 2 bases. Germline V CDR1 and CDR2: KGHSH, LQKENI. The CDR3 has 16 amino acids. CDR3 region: CASSPYQDRATYEQYF. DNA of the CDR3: TGTGCCAGCTCACCATATCAGGACAGGGCGACCTACGAGCAGTACTTC.

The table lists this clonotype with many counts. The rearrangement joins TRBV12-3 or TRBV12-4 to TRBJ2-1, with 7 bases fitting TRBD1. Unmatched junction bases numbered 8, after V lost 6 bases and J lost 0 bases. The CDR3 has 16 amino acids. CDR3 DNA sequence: TGTGCCAGCAGGATACAGGGGTCTTACTCCTACAATGAGCAGTTCTTC. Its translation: CASRIQGSYSYNEQFF.

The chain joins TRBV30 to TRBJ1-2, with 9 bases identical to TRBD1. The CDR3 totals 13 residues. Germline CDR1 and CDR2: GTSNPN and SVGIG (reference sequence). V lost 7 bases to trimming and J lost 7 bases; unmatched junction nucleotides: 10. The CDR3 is CASTGQGGRGYTF. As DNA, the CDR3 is TGTGCCTCCACGGGACAGGGAGGCCGTGGCTACACCTTC.

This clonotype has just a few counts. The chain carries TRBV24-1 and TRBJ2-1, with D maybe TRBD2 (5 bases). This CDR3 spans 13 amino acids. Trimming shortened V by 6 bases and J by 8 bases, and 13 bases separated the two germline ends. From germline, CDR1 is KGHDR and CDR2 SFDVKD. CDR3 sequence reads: CATSRERVDEQFF. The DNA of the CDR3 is TGTGCCACCAGTCGGGAAAGGGTTGATGAGCAGTTCTTC.

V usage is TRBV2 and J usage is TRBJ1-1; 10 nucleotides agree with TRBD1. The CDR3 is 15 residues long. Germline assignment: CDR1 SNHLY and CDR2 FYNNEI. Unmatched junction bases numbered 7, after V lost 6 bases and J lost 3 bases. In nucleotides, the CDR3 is TGTGCCAGCAGAGCCCGGACAGGGGGGGACACTGAAGCTTTCTTT. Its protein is CASRARTGGDTEAFF.

The chain's CDR3 is CSVEGTTYEQYF. CDR3 nucleotide sequence: TGCAGCGTTGAAGGCACAACCTACGAGCAGTACTTC. The chain recombines TRBV29-1 with TRBJ2-7, with D unclear. The germline CDR1 and CDR2 sequences are SQVTM and ANQGSEA. The CDR3 spans 12 residues. With 1 base removed from V and 2 bases from J, the gap between germline ends came to 6 bases.

CDR3 nucleotides: TGTGCCAGCAGCGTAGAACAGGGGACAGATACGCAGTATTTT. This encodes CASSVEQGTDTQYF. This chain joins TRBV9 and TRBJ2-3; TRBD1 agrees at 7 bases. V lost 0 bases, J lost 3 bases, and 1 base stayed unmatched. CDR3 size: 14 residues. Germline V lookup: CDR1 SGDLS, CDR2 YYNGEE. The full variable domain, rest sourced from reference TRBV9 and TRBJ2-3, is DSGVTQTPKHLITATGQRVTLRCSPRSGDLSVYWYQQSLDQGLQFLIQYYNGEERAKGNILERFSAQQFPDLHSELNLSSLELGDSALYFCASSVEQGTDTQYFGPGTRLTVL.

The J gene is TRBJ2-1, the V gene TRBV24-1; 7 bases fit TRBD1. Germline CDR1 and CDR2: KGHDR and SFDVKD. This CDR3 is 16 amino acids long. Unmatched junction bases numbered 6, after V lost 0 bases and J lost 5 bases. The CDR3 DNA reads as TGTGCCACCAGTGATTTGAGACAGGGCCGCCACAATGAGCAGTTCTTC. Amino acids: CATSDLRQGRHNEQFF.

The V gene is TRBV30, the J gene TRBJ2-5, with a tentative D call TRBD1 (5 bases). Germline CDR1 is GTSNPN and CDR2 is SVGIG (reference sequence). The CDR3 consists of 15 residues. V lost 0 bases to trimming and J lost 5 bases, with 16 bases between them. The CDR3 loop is CAWSVGQPARETQYF. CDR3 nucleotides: TGTGCCTGGAGTGTGGGGCAGCCAGCCCGCGAGACCCAGTACTTC.

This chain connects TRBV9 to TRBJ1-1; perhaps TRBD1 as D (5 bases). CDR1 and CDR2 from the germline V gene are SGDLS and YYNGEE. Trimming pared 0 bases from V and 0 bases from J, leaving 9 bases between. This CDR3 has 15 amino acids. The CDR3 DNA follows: TGTGCCAGCAGCGTAGACGACAGCATGAACACTGAAGCTTTCTTT. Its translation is CASSVDDSMNTEAFF.

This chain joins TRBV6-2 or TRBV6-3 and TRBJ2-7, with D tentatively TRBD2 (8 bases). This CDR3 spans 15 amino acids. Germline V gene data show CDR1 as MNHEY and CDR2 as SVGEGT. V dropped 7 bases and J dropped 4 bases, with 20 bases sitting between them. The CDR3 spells CASILREGAKYEQYF. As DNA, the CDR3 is TGTGCCAGCATCCTCCGGGAGGGGGCAAAGTACGAGCAGTACTTC.

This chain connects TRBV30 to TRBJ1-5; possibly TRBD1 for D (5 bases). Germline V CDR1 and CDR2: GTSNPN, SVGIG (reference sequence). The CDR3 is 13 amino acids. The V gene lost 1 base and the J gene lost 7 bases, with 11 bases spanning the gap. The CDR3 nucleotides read TGTGCCTGGAGTGGAGGGGTACGGCAGCCCCAGCATTTT. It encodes CAWSGGVRQPQHF.

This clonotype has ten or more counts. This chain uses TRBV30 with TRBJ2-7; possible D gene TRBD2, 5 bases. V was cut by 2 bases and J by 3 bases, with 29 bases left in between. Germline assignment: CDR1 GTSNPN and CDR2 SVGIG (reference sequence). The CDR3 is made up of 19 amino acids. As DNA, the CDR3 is TGTGCCTGGAGTAGTAGAGAGAGAGATAGGAGGAGAGGGTTCTACGAGCAGTACTTC. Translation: CAWSSRERDRRRGFYEQYF. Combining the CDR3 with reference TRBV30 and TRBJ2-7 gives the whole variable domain SQTIHQWPATLVQPVGSPLSLECTVEGTSNPNLYWYRQAAGRGLQLLFYSVGIGQISSEVPQNLSASRPQDRQFILSSKKLLLSDSGFYLCAWSSRERDRRRGFYEQYFGPGTRLTVT.

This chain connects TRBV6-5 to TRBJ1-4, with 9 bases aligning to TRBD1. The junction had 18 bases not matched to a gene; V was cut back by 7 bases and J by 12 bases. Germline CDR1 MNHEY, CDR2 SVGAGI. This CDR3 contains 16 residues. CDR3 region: CASTYTLGQGRGELFF. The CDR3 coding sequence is TGTGCCAGCACCTACACACTGGGACAGGGTCGGGGTGAACTGTTTTTT.

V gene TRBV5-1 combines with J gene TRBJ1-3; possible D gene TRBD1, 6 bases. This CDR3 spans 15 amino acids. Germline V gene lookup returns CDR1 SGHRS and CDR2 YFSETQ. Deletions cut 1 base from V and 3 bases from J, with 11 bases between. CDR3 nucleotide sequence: TGCGCCAGCAGCTTGACCCAGGGGCTTGGAAACACCATATATTTT. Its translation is CASSLTQGLGNTIYF.

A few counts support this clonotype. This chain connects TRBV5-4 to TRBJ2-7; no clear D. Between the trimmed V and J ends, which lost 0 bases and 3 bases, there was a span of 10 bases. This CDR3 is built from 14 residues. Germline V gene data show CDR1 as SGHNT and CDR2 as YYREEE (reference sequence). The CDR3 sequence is CASSLDGVVYEQYF. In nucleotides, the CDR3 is TGTGCCAGCAGCTTGGACGGCGTGGTCTACGAGCAGTACTTC.

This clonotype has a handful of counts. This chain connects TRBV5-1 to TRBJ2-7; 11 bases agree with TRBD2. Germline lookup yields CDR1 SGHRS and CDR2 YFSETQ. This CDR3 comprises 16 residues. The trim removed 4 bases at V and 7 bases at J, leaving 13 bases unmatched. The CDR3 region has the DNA TGCGCCAGCAGCCGCCCCACTAGCGGGGGCCCGATGGAGCAGTACTTC. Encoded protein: CASSRPTSGGPMEQYF.

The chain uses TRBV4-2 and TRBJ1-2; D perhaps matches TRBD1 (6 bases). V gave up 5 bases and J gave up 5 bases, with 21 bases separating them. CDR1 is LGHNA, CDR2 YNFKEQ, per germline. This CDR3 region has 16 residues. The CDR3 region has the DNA TGTGCCAGCAGCGGAGGGGTTAGGGGGGCTACGTATGGCTACACCTTC. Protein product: CASSGGVRGATYGYTF.

DNA of the CDR3: TGTGCCAGCAGCTTAAGAGAAGGGACAGGACTCTATGGCTACACCTTC. It encodes CASSLREGTGLYGYTF. The chain combines TRBV7-8 with TRBJ1-2; TRBD1 agrees at 8 bases. The CDR3 runs 16 residues. The ends lost 2 bases at V and 4 bases at J; junction bases unmatched: 9. The germline CDR1 and CDR2 sequences are SGHVS and FQNEAQ.

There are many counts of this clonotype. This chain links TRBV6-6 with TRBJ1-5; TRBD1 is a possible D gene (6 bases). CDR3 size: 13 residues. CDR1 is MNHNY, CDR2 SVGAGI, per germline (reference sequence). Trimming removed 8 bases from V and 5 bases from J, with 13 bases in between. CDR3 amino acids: CASDPTGHQPQHF. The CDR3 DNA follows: TGTGCCAGCGACCCAACAGGGCATCAGCCCCAGCATTTT.

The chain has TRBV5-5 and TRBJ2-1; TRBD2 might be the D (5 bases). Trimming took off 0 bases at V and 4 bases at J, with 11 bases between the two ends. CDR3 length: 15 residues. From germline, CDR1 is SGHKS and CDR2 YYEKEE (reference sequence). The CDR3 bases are TGTGCCAGCAGCTTGGTCCCTAGCCCATACAATGAGCAGTTCTTC. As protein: CASSLVPSPYNEQFF. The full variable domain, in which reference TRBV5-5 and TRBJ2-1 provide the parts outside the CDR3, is DAGVTQSPTHLIKTRGQQVTLRCSPISGHKSVSWYQQVLGQGPQFIFQYYEKEERGRGNFPDRFSARQFPNYSSELNVNALLLGDSALYLCASSLVPSPYNEQFFGPGTRLTVL.

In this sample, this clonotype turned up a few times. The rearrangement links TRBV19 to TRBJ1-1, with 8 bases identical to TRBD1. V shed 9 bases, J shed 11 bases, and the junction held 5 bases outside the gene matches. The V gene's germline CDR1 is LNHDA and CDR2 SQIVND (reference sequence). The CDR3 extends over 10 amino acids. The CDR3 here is CARADREAFF. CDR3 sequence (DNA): TGTGCCAGGGCGGACAGGGAGGCTTTCTTT.

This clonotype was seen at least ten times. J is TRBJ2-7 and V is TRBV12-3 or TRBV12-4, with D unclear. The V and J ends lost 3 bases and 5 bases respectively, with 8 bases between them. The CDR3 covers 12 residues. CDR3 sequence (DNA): TGTGCCAGCAGTTTCGGCCGGAACGAGCAGTACTTC. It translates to CASSFGRNEQYF.

The CDR3 loop is CASSSIDSYEQYF. CDR3 nucleotide sequence: TGTGCCAGCAGTTCCATAGACAGTTACGAGCAGTACTTC. The chain has TRBV6-5 and TRBJ2-7, with D maybe TRBD1 (5 bases). Germline values: CDR1 MNHEY, CDR2 SVGAGI. V was shortened by 4 bases and J by 4 bases, with 11 bases between the two germline ends. CDR3 size: 13 residues.

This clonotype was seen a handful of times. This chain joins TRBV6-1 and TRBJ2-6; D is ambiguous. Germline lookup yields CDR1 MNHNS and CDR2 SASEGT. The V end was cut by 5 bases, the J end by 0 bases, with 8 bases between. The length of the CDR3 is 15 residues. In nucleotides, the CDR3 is TGTGCCAGCAGTTTCCTTTCCTCTGGGGCCAACGTCCTGACTTTC. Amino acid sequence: CASSFLSSGANVLTF.

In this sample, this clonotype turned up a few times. The CDR3 DNA is TGTGCCAGCACCACGACTAGCGGGAGCGGCGGGGAGCTGTTTTTT. Residues: CASTTTSGSGGELFF. This sequence joins TRBV12-3 or TRBV12-4 and TRBJ2-2; 12 nucleotides match TRBD2. The CDR3 has 15 residues. Trimming at V came to 7 bases and at J to 7 bases, leaving 7 bases not matched to a gene.

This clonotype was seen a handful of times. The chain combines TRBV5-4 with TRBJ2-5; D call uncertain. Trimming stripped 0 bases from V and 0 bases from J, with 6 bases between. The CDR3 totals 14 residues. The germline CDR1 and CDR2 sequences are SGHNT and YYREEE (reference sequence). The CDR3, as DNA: TGTGCCAGCAGCTTGGAGGCGGACCAAGAGACCCAGTACTTC. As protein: CASSLEADQETQYF.

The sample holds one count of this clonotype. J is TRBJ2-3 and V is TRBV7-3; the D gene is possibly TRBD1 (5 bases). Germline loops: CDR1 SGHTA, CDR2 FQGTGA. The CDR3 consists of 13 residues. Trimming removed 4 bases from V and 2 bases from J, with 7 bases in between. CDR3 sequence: CASSSGPTDTQYF. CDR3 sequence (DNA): TGTGCCAGCAGCTCAGGGCCCACAGATACGCAGTATTTT.

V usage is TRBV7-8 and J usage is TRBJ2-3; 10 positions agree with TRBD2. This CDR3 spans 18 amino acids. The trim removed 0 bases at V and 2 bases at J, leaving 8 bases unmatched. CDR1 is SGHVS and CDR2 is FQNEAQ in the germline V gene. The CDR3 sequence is CASSLALLAGDSTDTQYF. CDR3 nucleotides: TGTGCCAGCAGCTTAGCGCTCCTAGCGGGGGATTCCACAGATACGCAGTATTTT. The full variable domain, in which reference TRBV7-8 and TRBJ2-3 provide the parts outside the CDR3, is GAGVSQSPRYKVAKRGQDVALRCDPISGHVSLFWYQQALGQGPEFLTYFQNEAQLDKSGLPSDRFFAERPEGSVSTLKIQRTQQEDSAVYLCASSLALLAGDSTDTQYFGPGTRLTVL.

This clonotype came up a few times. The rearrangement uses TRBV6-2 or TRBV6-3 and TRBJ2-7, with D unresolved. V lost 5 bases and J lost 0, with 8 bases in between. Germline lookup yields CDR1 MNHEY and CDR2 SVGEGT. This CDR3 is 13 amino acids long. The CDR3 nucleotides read TGTGCCAGCAGTGACACCCTCTCCTACGAGCAGTACTTC. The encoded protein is CASSDTLSYEQYF.